This T cell receptor (beta chain) was obtained from a study of T cells expressing NK-cell markers. Study information: Sorted CD3+CD56-NKG2C+, CD3+CD56+NKG2C- and CD3+CD56+NKG2C+ T cells were the source of the TCR beta repertoires. Study-wide findings and caveats: Several donors' CD3+CD56-NKG2C+ cells were dominated by the same clonotypes. For several donors, the dominant NKG2C+ clonotypes made up about 1.0-8% of their CD8+ T cells. HCMV specificity of the expanded NKG2C+ T cell clones was not established.

From the 5' RACE reads, TCRdb lists one entry per CDR3 protein and no DNA. Its listing shows more than 400,000 distinct CDR3 sequences. The CDR3 consists of 17 residues. Germline CDR1 SGDLS, CDR2 YYNGEE. Points on this clonotype: Its matching antigen is unknown.

Source material: blood T cells: a sorted CD56 or NKG2C T cell subset, CD4+ or CD8+ T cells, or bulk PBMC T cells (not recorded which). The receptor comes from a woman aged 18 to 69 in good health. This chain connects TRBV9 to TRBJ1-2; TCRdb names TRBD1, which stays unverified in the absence of DNA. Here the CDR3 reads CASSVDGGLDDKNGYTF.